This record covers a single T cell receptor beta chain. CDR1 and CDR2 from the germline V gene are LNHDA and SQIVND (reference sequence). The CDR3 contains 18 residues. Trimming removed 9 bases from V and 4 bases from J; junction bases left unmatched: 20. In the original workflow: Nucleated cell counts were estimated from reference gene primer amplification. TCRdb keeps only in-frame clones here, not all; method: immunoSEQ multiplex PCR. Clone size and the V and J calls come from that table; the DNA yielded D and trimming. The data hold approximately 25,000 clones, with 92% observed a single time. The data originate from a study of blood T cell repertoires in COVID-19. In the study overall: Italy, Spain and the United States were the sources of the convalescent and acute COVID-19 samples. From T cells, B-cell-depleted T cells, or PBMCs came the material, which was cDNA or gDNA.

The sequence came from a man between 70 and 80 years old with active COVID-19. The sequenced sample consisted of peripheral blood. The J gene is TRBJ1-3, the V gene TRBV19; 8 positions agree with TRBD1. This CDR3 reads CASSFGQGNLVRGNTIYF. CDR3 DNA sequence: TGTGCCAGCTCGTTCGGACAGGGTAATCTTGTTAGAGGAAACACCATATATTTT. Complete variable domain (other parts from reference TRBV19 and TRBJ1-3): DGGITQSPKYLFRKEGQNVTLSCEQNLNHDAMYWYRQDPGQGLRLIYYSQIVNDFQKGDIAEGYSVSREKKESFPLTVTSAQKNPTAFYLCASSFGQGNLVRGNTIYFGEGSWLTVV.